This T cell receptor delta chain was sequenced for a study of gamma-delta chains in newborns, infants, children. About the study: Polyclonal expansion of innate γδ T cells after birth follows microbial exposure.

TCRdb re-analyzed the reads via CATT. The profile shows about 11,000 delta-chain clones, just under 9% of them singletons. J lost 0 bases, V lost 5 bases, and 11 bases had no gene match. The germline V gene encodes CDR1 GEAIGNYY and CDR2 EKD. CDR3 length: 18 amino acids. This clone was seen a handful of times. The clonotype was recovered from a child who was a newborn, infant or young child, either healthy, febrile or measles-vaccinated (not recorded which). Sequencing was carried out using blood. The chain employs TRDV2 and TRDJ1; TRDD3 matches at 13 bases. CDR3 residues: CACAGLLGDTGYTDKLIF. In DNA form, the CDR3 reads TGTGCCTGTGCGGGGCTACTGGGGGATACGGGGTACACCGATAAACTCATCTTT.